The rows below give T cell receptor beta chains drawn from one sample of a study of post-analysis software for immune sequencing data. TCRdb independently ran MiXCR on the PCR reads; one entry per CDR3 protein. The data hold a few hundred thousand distinct CDR3 sequences, with roughly 35% observed a single time. The material sequenced was blood. The receptors come from a girl aged 10-17 years with multiple sclerosis. The CDR3 runs from the conserved cysteine through the conserved F or W. A D gene is named only where the DNA matches it firmly. The size entry is marked missing in some rows and otherwise reads once, few, many or a size class.

TRBV20-1	TRBJ2-4	-	15	many	CSARVDTGAKNIQYF	TGCAGTGCTAGAGTAGATACAGGGGCCAAAAACATTCAGTACTTC
TRBV7-7	TRBJ2-1	-	14	many	CASSFGTGQNEQFF	TGTGCTAGCAGCTTTGGGACCGGACAGAATGAGCAGTTCTTC
TRBV7-4	TRBJ2-7	TRBD2	16	-	CASRWAWRGAPYEQYF	TGTGCCAGCAGGTGGGCCTGGCGGGGGGCCCCCTACGAGCAGTACTTC
TRBV7-2	TRBJ2-1	TRBD2	19	-	CASSLVSLAGPRGYNEQFF	TGTGCCAGCAGCTTAGTCTCACTAGCGGGGCCCAGGGGTTACAATGAGCAGTTCTTC
TRBV6-5	TRBJ2-7	TRBD1	15	-	CASSYTGGLGYEQYF	TGTGCCAGCAGCTATACAGGGGGCCTAGGCTACGAGCAGTACTTC
TRBV12-3/TRBV12-4	TRBJ2-5	-	15	-	CASSFSDGEQETQYF	TGTGCCAGCAGTTTTTCTGACGGGGAACAAGAGACCCAGTACTTC
TRBV18	TRBJ2-5	-	12	-	CASSTREETQYF	TGTGCCAGCTCAACTCGGGAAGAGACCCAGTACTTC
TRBV6-1	TRBJ2-5	-	18	few	CASRDQKVPPWAGETQYF	TGTGCCAGCAGGGACCAGAAGGTCCCCCCGTGGGCGGGGGAGACCCAGTACTTC
TRBV3-1	TRBJ2-3	-	16	-	CASSQDLGDSTDTQYF	TGTGCCAGCAGCCAAGATTTGGGGGACTCCACAGATACGCAGTATTTT
TRBV28	TRBJ1-2	TRBD1	13	-	CASSLEGGNGYTF	TGTGCCAGCAGTTTAGAAGGGGGCAATGGCTACACCTTC
TRBV7-2	TRBJ1-2	TRBD1	16	-	CASSSRPGTGNYGYTF	TGTGCCAGCAGCTCTCGTCCCGGGACAGGGAACTATGGCTACACCTTC
TRBV12-3/TRBV12-4	TRBJ2-5	-	14	-	CASSHPPAEETQYF	TGTGCCAGCAGCCATCCTCCGGCCGAGGAGACCCAGTACTTC
TRBV6-6	TRBJ2-3	-	15	-	CASSFQGSGTDTQYF	TGTGCCAGCAGTTTCCAGGGGAGCGGGACAGATACGCAGTATTTT
TRBV6-1	TRBJ1-1	TRBD1	15	-	CASSEWGRGGTEAFF	TGTGCCAGCAGTGAATGGGGCAGGGGGGGGACTGAAGCTTTCTTT
TRBV12-3/TRBV12-4	TRBJ1-1	-	11	few	CASMGNTEAFF	TGTGCCAGCATGGGTAACACTGAAGCTTTCTTT
TRBV6-6	TRBJ2-1	TRBD2	16	-	CASSSELAGSYNEQFF	TGTGCCAGCAGTTCCGAACTAGCGGGGAGCTACAATGAGCAGTTCTTC
TRBV6-4	TRBJ1-6	-	12	-	CASGTTRAPLHF	TGTGCCAGCGGTACTACGCGCGCACCCCTCCACTTT
TRBV5-1	TRBJ1-1	TRBD1	15	-	CASSLATGWDTEAFF	TGCGCCAGCAGCTTGGCGACAGGGTGGGACACTGAAGCTTTCTTT
TRBV11-1	TRBJ2-7	-	15	-	CASSPTLGDAYEQYF	TGTGCCAGCAGCCCCACTTTGGGGGACGCCTACGAGCAGTACTTC
TRBV12-3/TRBV12-4	TRBJ2-7	-	16	-	CASSLKLRLLGNEQYF	TGTGCCAGCAGTTTGAAGCTCCGTCTCTTAGGGAATGAGCAGTACTTC
TRBV5-8	TRBJ2-7	-	15	-	CASSLGGPGAYEQYF	TGTGCCAGCAGCTTGGGAGGACCAGGGGCCTACGAGCAGTACTTC
TRBV5-6	TRBJ2-1	-	12	many	CASSLALHEQFF	TGTGCCAGCAGCTTGGCCCTGCATGAGCAGTTCTTC
TRBV6-5	TRBJ2-1	-	21	few	CASSYLSLGQGEGAGDNEQFF	TGTGCCAGCAGTTACCTTAGCTTGGGACAGGGTGAAGGAGCGGGGGACAATGAGCAGTTCTTC
TRBV29-1	TRBJ2-5	-	11	-	CSVAPGETQYF	TGCAGCGTTGCCCCTGGGGAGACCCAGTACTTC
TRBV6-5	TRBJ2-3	-	14	-	CASSRPGLSDTQYF	TGTGCCAGCAGTCGGCCGGGACTCTCAGATACGCAGTATTTT
TRBV4-1	TRBJ2-3	-	15	-	CASSQDWPSTDTQYF	TGCGCCAGCAGCCAAGATTGGCCTAGCACAGATACGCAGTATTTT
TRBV7-6	TRBJ2-6	TRBD1	17	few	CASSLGPTGAGANVLTF	TGTGCCAGCAGCTTAGGCCCGACAGGGGCTGGGGCCAACGTCCTGACTTTC
TRBV3-1	TRBJ2-5	TRBD2	14	few	CASSHHGGGETQYF	TGTGCCAGCAGCCACCACGGCGGGGGGGAGACCCAGTACTTC